This T cell receptor beta chain derives from a study of shared T cell receptors in the human thymus. Sequencing was performed with immunoSEQ multiplex PCR; in TCRdb, only in-frame clones are kept and a portion is missing. Found here are 500,000 to 850,000 clones, roughly 86% of them singletons; the top ten hold approximately 0.0097%. The germline CDR1 and CDR2 sequences are DFQATT and SNEGSKA (reference sequence). The CDR3 contains 11 residues. V shed 6 bases and J shed 6 bases, with 11 bases lying between them. These data are also associated with another study on human thymus T cells.

Sequencing used thymocytes. The chain couples TRBV20-1 to TRBJ1-2; D is possibly TRBD1 (5 bases). This clonotype originated in a boy under two years old with a congenital heart defect. The CDR3 nucleotides are TGCAGTGCCGTCCCAGGGAATGGCTACACCTTC. Translation gives CSAVPGNGYTF.